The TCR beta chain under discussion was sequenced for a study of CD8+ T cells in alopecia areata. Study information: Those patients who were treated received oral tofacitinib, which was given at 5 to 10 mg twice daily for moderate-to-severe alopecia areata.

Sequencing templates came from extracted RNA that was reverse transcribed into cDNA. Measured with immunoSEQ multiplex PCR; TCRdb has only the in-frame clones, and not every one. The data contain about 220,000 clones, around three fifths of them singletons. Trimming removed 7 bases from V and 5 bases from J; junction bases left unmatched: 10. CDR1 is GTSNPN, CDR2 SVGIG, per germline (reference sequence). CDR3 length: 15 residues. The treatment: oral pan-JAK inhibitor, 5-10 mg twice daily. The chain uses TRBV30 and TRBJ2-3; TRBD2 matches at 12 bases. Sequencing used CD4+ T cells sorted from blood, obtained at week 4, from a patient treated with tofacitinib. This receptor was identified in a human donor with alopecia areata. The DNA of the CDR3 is TGTGCCTCCTTACATCTAGCGGGGGGGCGAGATACGCAGTATTTT. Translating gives CASLHLAGGRDTQYF.